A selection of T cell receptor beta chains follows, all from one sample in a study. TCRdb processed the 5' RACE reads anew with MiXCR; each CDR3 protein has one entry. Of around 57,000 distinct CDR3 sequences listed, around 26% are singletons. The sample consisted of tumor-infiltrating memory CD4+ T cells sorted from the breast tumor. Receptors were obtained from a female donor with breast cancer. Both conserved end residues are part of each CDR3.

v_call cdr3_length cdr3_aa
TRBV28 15 CASSLSGRADSPLHF
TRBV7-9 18 CASSLGRRRGTAGETQYF
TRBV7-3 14 CASSSTSGSGKQFF
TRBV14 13 CASSQTTWTEQYF
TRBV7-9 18 CASSLARTGDLVNTEAFF
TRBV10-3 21 CAISAGFSLAGKENTYNEQFF
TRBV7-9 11 CASSFEGGYTF
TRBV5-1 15 CASSVAGTSSYEQYF
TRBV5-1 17 CASSLARDFPSTDTQYF
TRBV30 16 CAWKASGTSSTDTQYF
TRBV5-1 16 CASSLGPTGDYNEQFF
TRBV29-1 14 CSVDPSGMNTEAFF
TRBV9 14 CASSVRPMGSPLHF
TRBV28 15 CASSLFGRNTGELFF
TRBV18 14 CASSPMDGSYEQYF
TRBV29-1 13 CSVDGWSGDTIYF
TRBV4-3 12 CTSSLDYQPQHF
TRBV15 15 CATSRDSGRIYEQYF
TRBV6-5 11 CASIGTYEQYF
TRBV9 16 CASSVGATADQETQYF
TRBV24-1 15 CATSGRTGVTDTQYF
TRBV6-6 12 CASSQRDYGYTF
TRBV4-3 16 CASSQGLQVHNSPLHF
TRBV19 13 CASSYSGRDGYTF
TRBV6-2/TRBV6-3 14 CASSSGVSPYEQYF
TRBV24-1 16 CATSARLGVGSDEQFF
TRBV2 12 CASSATGRELFF
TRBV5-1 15 CASSLDGQSTGELFF
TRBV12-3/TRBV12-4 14 CASSPQGGNQPQHF
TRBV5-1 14 CASSEQGIMNEQFF
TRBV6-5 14 CASKGGRGLYGYTF
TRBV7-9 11 CASSIVGEQYF
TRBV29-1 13 CSVELWKGSGYTF
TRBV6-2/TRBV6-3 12 CASSKGGGGYTF
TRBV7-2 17 CASSLPRLAGGRDTQYF
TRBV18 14 CASSPPTTVYEQYF
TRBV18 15 CASSPQAGLNNEQFF
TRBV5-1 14 CASSAGDLPIEAFF
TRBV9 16 CASSVWTGGPNTEAFF
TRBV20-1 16 CSARGRGRGNTGELFF
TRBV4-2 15 CASSPAPQVSYEQYF
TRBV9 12 CASSPQGDTQYF
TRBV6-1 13 CASSDASDYEQYF
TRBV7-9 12 CASSTANYGYTF
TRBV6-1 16 CASSEQAVGKNQPQHF
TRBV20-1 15 CSARDARGLCNEQFF
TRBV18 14 CASSPGGGDQPQHF
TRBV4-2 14 CASSQLGRGAEAFF
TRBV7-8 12 CASSPHRYEQYF
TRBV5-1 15 CASSLTLGDTDTQYF
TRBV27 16 CASSPRDPGQGGGYTF